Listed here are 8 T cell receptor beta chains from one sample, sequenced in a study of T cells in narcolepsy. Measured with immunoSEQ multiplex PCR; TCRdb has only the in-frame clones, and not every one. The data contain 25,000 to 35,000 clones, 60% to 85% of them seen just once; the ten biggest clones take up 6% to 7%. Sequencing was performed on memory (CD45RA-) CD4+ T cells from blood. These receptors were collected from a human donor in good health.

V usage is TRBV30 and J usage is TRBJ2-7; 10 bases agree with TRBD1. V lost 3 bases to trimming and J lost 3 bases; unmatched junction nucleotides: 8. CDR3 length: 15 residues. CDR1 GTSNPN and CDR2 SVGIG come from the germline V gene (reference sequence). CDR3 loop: CAWRTFRDRGYEQYF. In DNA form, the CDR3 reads TGTGCCTGGAGGACCTTCCGGGACAGGGGCTACGAGCAGTACTTC.

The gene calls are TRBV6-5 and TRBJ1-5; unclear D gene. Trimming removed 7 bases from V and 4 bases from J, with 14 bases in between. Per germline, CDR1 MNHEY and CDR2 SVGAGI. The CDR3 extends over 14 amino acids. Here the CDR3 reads CASMKGVQNQPQHF. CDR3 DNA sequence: TGTGCCAGCATGAAGGGAGTCCAGAATCAGCCCCAGCATTTT.

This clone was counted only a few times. CDR3 coding DNA: TGCGCCAGCAGCCAGAACGCAGGGAGAACTAATGAAAAACTGTTTTTT. It specifies CASSQNAGRTNEKLFF. V gene TRBV4-3 combines with J gene TRBJ1-4; D is possibly TRBD1 (5 bases). CDR1 LGHNA and CDR2 YSLEER come from the germline V gene. The CDR3 loop spans 16 amino acids. V lost 3 bases, J lost 1 base, and 12 bases lay in between.

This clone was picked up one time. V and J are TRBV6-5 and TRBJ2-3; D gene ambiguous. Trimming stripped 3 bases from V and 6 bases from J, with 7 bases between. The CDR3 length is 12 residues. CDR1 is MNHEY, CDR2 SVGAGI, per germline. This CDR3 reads CASSYEADTQYF. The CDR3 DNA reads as TGTGCCAGCAGTTATGAAGCGGATACGCAGTATTTT.

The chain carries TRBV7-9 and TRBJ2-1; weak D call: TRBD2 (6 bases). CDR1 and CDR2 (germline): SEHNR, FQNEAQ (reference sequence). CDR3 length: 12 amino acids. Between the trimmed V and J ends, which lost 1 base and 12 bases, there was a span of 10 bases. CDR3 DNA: TGTGCCAGCAGCTTAGGGTTGGGAGGGCAGTTCTTC. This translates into CASSLGLGGQFF.

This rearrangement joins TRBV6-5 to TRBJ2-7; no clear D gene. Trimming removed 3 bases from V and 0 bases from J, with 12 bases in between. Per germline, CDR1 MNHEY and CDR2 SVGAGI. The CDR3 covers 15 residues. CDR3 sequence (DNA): TGTGCCAGCAGTTATGTACAGACCGGCTCCTACGAGCAGTACTTC. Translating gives CASSYVQTGSYEQYF.

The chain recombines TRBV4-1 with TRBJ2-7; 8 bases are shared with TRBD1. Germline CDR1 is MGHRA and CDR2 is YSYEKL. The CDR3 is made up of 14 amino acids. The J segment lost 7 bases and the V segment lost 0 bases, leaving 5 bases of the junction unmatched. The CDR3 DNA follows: TGCGCCAGCAGCCAAGATTGGAGGGACAGGGAGCAGTACTTC. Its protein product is CASSQDWRDREQYF.

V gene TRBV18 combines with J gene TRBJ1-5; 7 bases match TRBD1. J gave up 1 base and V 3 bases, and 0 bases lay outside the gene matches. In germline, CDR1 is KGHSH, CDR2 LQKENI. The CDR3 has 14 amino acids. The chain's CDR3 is CASSPGQSNQPQHF. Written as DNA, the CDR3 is TGTGCCAGCTCACCGGGACAGAGCAATCAGCCCCAGCATTTT. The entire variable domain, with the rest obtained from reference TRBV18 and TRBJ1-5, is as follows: NAGVMQNPRHLVRRRGQEARLRCSPMKGHSHVYWYRQLPEEGLKFMVYLQKENIIDESGMPKERFSAEFPKEGPSILRIQQVVRGDSAAYFCASSPGQSNQPQHFGDGTRLSIL.